The entry below describes one T cell receptor beta chain. What it recognizes is unknown. This sample stems from a study of cytomegalovirus exposure and HLA in healthy donors. Clones were read by immunoSEQ multiplex PCR, and TCRdb kept only the in-frame ones, dropping some. The sample comprises some 210,000 clones, roughly 80% of which are singletons, and less than 7% rests with the top ten. Deletions cut 3 bases from V and 0 bases from J, with 16 bases between. The length of the CDR3 is 17 residues. The germline gives CDR1 SGHRS, CDR2 YFSETQ. Overall study results and limits: TCR clusters originating in the first cohort tended to co-occur in the 110 or so validation repertoires, according to a later analysis.

Sequencing was done on a sample of PBMCs. This chain links TRBV5-1 with TRBJ2-1; TRBD2 is a possible D gene (6 bases). This TCR was recovered from a woman under 30 in good health and CMV-seronegative. The CDR3 bases are TGCGCCAGCAGCTGGGGACGTAGGGGAGGCTCCTACAATGAGCAGTTCTTC. This gives the protein CASSWGRRGGSYNEQFF.